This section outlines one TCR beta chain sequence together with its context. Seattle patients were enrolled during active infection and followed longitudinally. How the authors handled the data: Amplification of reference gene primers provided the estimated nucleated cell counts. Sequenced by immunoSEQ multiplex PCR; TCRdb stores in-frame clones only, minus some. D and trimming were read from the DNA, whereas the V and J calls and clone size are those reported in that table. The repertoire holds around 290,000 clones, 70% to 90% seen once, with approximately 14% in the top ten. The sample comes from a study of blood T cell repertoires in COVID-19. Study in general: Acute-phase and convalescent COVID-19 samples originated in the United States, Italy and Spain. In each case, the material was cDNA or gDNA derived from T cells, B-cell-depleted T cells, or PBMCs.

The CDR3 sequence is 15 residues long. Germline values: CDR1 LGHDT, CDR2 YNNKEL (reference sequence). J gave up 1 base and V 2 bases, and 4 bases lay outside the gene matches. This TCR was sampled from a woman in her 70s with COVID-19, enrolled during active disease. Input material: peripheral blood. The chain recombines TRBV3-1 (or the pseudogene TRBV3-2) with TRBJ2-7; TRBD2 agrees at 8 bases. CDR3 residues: CASSQSTSGSYEQYF. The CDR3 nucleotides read TGTGCCAGCAGCCAAAGTACTAGCGGTTCCTACGAGCAGTACTTC.